The rows below give T cell receptor beta chains drawn from one sample of a study of blood T cell repertoires in COVID-19. Sequencing was performed with immunoSEQ multiplex PCR; in TCRdb, only in-frame clones are kept and a portion is missing. The sample has approximately 270,000 clones, around 93% seen once; the top ten hold about 3%. Sequenced input: PBMCs or T cells enriched from blood (not recorded which). These receptors were collected from a man aged 40-49 years who had been exposed to COVID-19. CDR3s leave out the opening cysteine and the closing phenylalanine or tryptophan. Fields, in order: V gene, J gene, CDR3 length, D gene, CDR3 protein. D genes are given only for firm matches.

TRBV7-3,TRBJ2-1,15,NA,ASSPLPQRSGDNEQF
TRBV5-1,TRBJ1-1,13,NA,ASSLVGVLNTEAF
TRBV6-5,TRBJ1-2,12,TRBD1,ASKINRGLYGYT
TRBV28,TRBJ2-7,14,TRBD2,ASSSRESGRFGEQY
TRBV4-1,TRBJ2-5,15,TRBD1,ASSQNQGAQNQETQY
TRBV27,TRBJ1-5,13,NA,ASSLSGLGNQPQH
TRBV5-4,TRBJ2-1,12,TRBD1,ASGSNRGLGEQF
TRBV7-2,TRBJ2-3,13,TRBD2,ASSSTSGRTDTQY
TRBV14,TRBJ2-6,16,TRBD1,ASSQGTQGAQGANVLT
TRBV3-1/TRBV3-2,TRBJ2-3,12,TRBD2,ASSGTSRTDTQY
TRBV6-5,TRBJ1-1,10,NA,ASSGQLGEAF
TRBV7-2,TRBJ2-2,12,NA,ASSFDRNTGELF
TRBV5-5,TRBJ1-2,13,NA,ASSPTDEGIYGYT
TRBV11-1,TRBJ2-2,13,TRBD2,ASSLAGAGTGELF
TRBV7-9,TRBJ2-1,15,TRBD1,ASSLEIGTGSLWEQF
TRBV19,TRBJ1-2,9,NA,ASSTAGGYT
TRBV24-1,TRBJ2-2,16,NA,ATSDGGIRRGWTGELF
TRBV10-3,TRBJ1-1,12,NA,AISERGGNTEAF
TRBV28,TRBJ1-2,12,TRBD1,ASNPGQLRYGYT
TRBV2,TRBJ2-7,11,TRBD1,ARGTGKWNEQY
TRBV7-9,TRBJ1-5,12,TRBD1,ASSQGVGDQPQH
TRBV2,TRBJ1-4,11,NA,ASGDRFYEKLF
TRBV27,TRBJ2-1,12,TRBD2,ASSNSGLAGDRF
TRBV5-1,TRBJ2-7,15,TRBD1,ASSPAPSDRGPYEQY